This record covers a single TCR beta chain. Its specificity is not known. These data come from a study of post-analysis software for immune sequencing data. This CDR3 is built from 16 residues. Trimming at V came to 5 bases and at J to 0 bases, leaving 10 bases not matched to a gene. Germline V lookup: CDR1 DFQATT, CDR2 SNEGSKA (reference sequence). Prepared TCR beta cDNA libraries contained unique molecular identifiers. T cells numbering about 0.85 to 10 million gave rise to some 520,000 cDNA molecules. Using its own MiXCR run on the PCR reads, TCRdb lists one record per CDR3 protein. The sample lists around 400,000 distinct CDR3 sequences, 30% to 40% seen once, with less than 10% in the top ten. Findings and limits, study-wide: When patients were compared with controls, 4 or 5 TRBV segments were more frequent, TRBV5-6, TRBV5-1 and TRBV20-1 among them. Normalized Chao1 diversity was significantly reduced in patients versus controls.

Sequences were obtained from blood. This receptor was taken from a girl aged 2-10 years with multiple sclerosis. The J gene is TRBJ2-7, the V gene TRBV20-1; TRBD2 matches 10 bases. CDR3 region: CSAEPYGLAVSYEQYF. The CDR3, as DNA: TGCAGTGCTGAGCCCTACGGACTAGCGGTCTCCTACGAGCAGTACTTC.